The 24 T cell receptor beta chains given below trace back to one sample, sequenced in a study of CD4 T cell repertoires in COVID-19. Produced via immunoSEQ multiplex PCR; TCRdb's table is partial and in-frame only. This table holds approximately 79,000 clones, under 90% found once. The starting material was CD4+ T cells from peripheral blood, obtained after recovery from COVID-19. All receptors come from a human donor who had COVID-19.

CDR3 loop: CASSVGPPTGELFF. CDR3 bases: TGTGCCAGCAGCGTAGGGCCACCCACCGGGGAGCTGTTTTTT. This chain uses TRBV9 with TRBJ2-2; the D is unclear. This CDR3 is 14 amino acids long. CDR1 and CDR2 (germline): SGDLS, YYNGEE. V shed 0 bases and J shed 4 bases, with 7 bases lying between them.

The chain recombines TRBV4-2 with TRBJ2-5; D unclear. The CDR3 spans 14 residues. In germline, CDR1 is LGHNA, CDR2 YNFKEQ. V lost 0 bases and J 1 base, leaving 6 bases between the germline ends. CDR3 nucleotides: TGTGCCAGCAGCCAAGATAACGGCCAAGAGACCCAGTACTTC. Protein sequence: CASSQDNGQETQYF.

The rearrangement links TRBV20-1 to TRBJ2-7, with D hard to call. Germline CDR1 and CDR2: DFQATT and SNEGSKA (reference sequence). The CDR3 spans 11 residues. Trimming cost V 6 bases and J 2 bases, with 8 bases left between them. The CDR3 loop is CSATDTYEQYF. DNA of the CDR3: TGCAGTGCAACCGACACCTACGAGCAGTACTTC.

The chain employs TRBV5-1 and TRBJ2-5, with 12 bases lining up with TRBD2. With 2 bases clipped from V and 3 bases from J, the junction kept 11 bases outside the gene matches. The CDR3 contains 18 residues. Germline CDR1 reads SGHRS; CDR2 reads YFSETQ. CDR3 nucleotide sequence: TGCGCCAGCAGCTTATACGGACTAGCGGGATTTGGAAAAGAGACCCAGTACTTC. Encoded protein: CASSLYGLAGFGKETQYF.

The J gene is TRBJ1-6, the V gene TRBV5-1, with 8 bases that match TRBD1. The CDR3 has 15 residues. V lost 4 bases, J lost 8 bases, and 8 bases stayed unmatched. Germline V gives CDR1 SGHRS, CDR2 YFSETQ. CDR3 coding DNA: TGCGCCAGCAGCCCACGGACAGGGCCGGATTCACCCCTCCACTTT. It encodes CASSPRTGPDSPLHF.

This chain joins TRBV24-1 and TRBJ2-5, with D perhaps given as TRBD1 or TRBD2 (5 bases each). The germline CDR1 and CDR2 sequences are KGHDR and SFDVKD. There are 13 residues in the CDR3. V lost 7 bases and J lost 2, with 10 bases in between. This chain's CDR3 is CATRPGRQETQYF. The CDR3 DNA reads TGTGCCACCAGGCCGGGACGGCAAGAGACCCAGTACTTC.

This chain's CDR3 is CASSQDGAGKQFF. CDR3 DNA: TGTGCCAGCAGCCAAGATGGGGCAGGGAAACAGTTCTTC. The chain recombines TRBV3-1 (or the pseudogene TRBV3-2) with TRBJ2-1; possible D gene TRBD1, 5 bases. V lost 0 bases to trimming and J lost 13 bases, with 13 bases between them. This CDR3 has 13 amino acids. Germline values: CDR1 LGHDT, CDR2 YNNKEL (reference sequence).

The chain has TRBV19 and TRBJ2-3; TRBD1 aligns across 9 bases. Germline-derived CDR1 and CDR2 are LNHDA and SQIVND (reference sequence). With 0 bases clipped from V and 7 bases from J, the junction kept 11 bases outside the gene matches. The CDR3 consists of 17 residues. The CDR3 loop reads CASSIERPGQGKNTQYF. In DNA form, the CDR3 reads TGTGCCAGTAGTATAGAGCGGCCGGGACAGGGTAAAAATACGCAGTATTTT.

Turning to this clone: At the DNA level, this CDR3 is encoded by other sequences in the same sample as well. The chain has TRBV10-3 and TRBJ2-3, with 10 bases lining up with TRBD2. The CDR3 consists of 14 residues. With 10 bases clipped from V and 2 bases from J, the junction kept 6 bases outside the gene matches. Looked up from germline, CDR1 is ENHRY and CDR2 is SYGVKD. The CDR3 coding sequence is TGTGCCACCGCTACTAGCGGGAACACAGATACGCAGTATTTT. It specifies CATATSGNTDTQYF.

The V and J genes are TRBV28 and TRBJ2-4, with D possibly being TRBD2 (7 bases). Trimming took 10 bases from V and 0 from J, leaving 22 bases between them. This CDR3 has 17 amino acids. Looked up from germline, CDR1 is MDHEN and CDR2 is SYDVKM. The CDR3 region has the DNA TGTGCCACCCGGGGGGCCACAGTCCCTATAGCCAAAAACATTCAGTACTTC. Its protein is CATRGATVPIAKNIQYF.

This clone is medium-sized (0.01 to 0.1%) within its sample. This chain links TRBV19 with TRBJ1-2, with 9 bases matching TRBD1. Germline loops: CDR1 LNHDA, CDR2 SQIVND (reference sequence). CDR3 size: 12 residues. Trimming removed 7 bases from V and 8 bases from J; junction bases left unmatched: 5. In DNA, the CDR3 is TGTGCCAGTACAGGACAGGGGAGCGGCTACACCTTC. Residues: CASTGQGSGYTF.

The chain recombines TRBV2 with TRBJ1-2; tentatively, D is TRBD1 (5 bases). The V gene's germline CDR1 is SNHLY and CDR2 FYNNEI. This CDR3 comprises 13 residues. The germline V and J ends were trimmed by 10 bases and 3 bases, with 15 bases remaining between them. The CDR3 DNA reads as TGTGCCACCAGCGGGGCCGGACACTATGGCTACACCTTC. This gives the protein CATSGAGHYGYTF. The full variable domain, completed using reference TRBV2 and TRBJ1-2, is EPEVTQTPSHQVTQMGQEVILRCVPISNHLYFYWYRQILGQKVEFLVSFYNNEISEKSEIFDDQFSVERPDGSNFTLKIRSTKLEDSAMYFCATSGAGHYGYTFGSGTRLTVV.

The chain uses TRBV3-1 (or the pseudogene TRBV3-2) and TRBJ2-3, with D unclear. The CDR3 loop spans 12 amino acids. V was cut by 1 base and J by 5 bases, with 4 bases left in between. Germline V gene lookup returns CDR1 LGHDT and CDR2 YNNKEL (reference sequence). The CDR3 DNA reads as TGTGCCAGCAGCCAAGTGATAGATACGCAGTATTTT. Protein product: CASSQVIDTQYF.

This chain connects TRBV5-4 to TRBJ2-3; 7 bases align to TRBD1. This CDR3 is 14 amino acids long. Looked up from germline, CDR1 is SGHNT and CDR2 is YYREEE (reference sequence). J gave up 7 bases and V 1 base, and 6 bases lay outside the gene matches. CDR3 coding DNA: TGTGCCAGCAGCTTGTCAGGGGGTGGATATACGCAGTATTTT. Protein product: CASSLSGGGYTQYF.

The V gene is TRBV24-1, the J gene TRBJ2-5; D possibly corresponds to TRBD1 (5 bases). CDR1 and CDR2 from the germline V gene are KGHDR and SFDVKD. The ends were cut back, 1 base at V and 0 bases at J, with 14 bases in the middle. CDR3 size: 17 residues. The CDR3 nucleotides are TGTGCCACCAGTGATTTCGGCAGCACAGGTTACCAAGAGACCCAGTACTTC. Translation gives CATSDFGSTGYQETQYF.

V is TRBV6-1 and J is TRBJ2-1, with D possibly being TRBD1 (6 bases). This CDR3 has 15 amino acids. Germline CDR1 reads MNHNS; CDR2 reads SASEGT. Trimming removed 2 bases from V and 6 bases from J, with 14 bases in between. The CDR3 reads CASSEQSATGNEQFF. The CDR3 DNA follows: TGTGCCAGCAGTGAACAATCAGCGACAGGCAATGAGCAGTTCTTC.

The rearrangement uses TRBV19 and TRBJ1-6, with 8 bases identical to TRBD1. CDR1 is LNHDA and CDR2 is SQIVND in the germline V gene (reference sequence). CDR3 length: 15 amino acids. With 6 bases clipped from V and 6 bases from J, the junction kept 7 bases outside the gene matches. The CDR3 spells CASRKDREGNSPLHF. The CDR3 DNA reads as TGTGCCAGTAGGAAGGACAGGGAAGGTAATTCACCCCTCCACTTT.

The rearrangement joins TRBV29-1 to TRBJ1-3; D uncertain. CDR3 size: 13 residues. Germline V gene lookup returns CDR1 SQVTM and CDR2 ANQGSEA. V was pared by 5 bases and J by 0 bases, with 8 bases between. CDR3 sequence reads: CSVNTRSGNTIYF. CDR3 bases: TGCAGCGTTAATACCCGCTCTGGAAACACCATATATTTT.

V usage is TRBV28 and J usage is TRBJ2-7; D not certain. V was shortened by 7 bases and J by 6 bases, with 13 bases between the two germline ends. Germline loops: CDR1 MDHEN, CDR2 SYDVKM. This CDR3 has 12 residues. CDR3 DNA: TGTGCCAGCACCGCCCTCGGTGGCGAGCAGTACTTC. Translated, it gives CASTALGGEQYF.

The chain carries TRBV5-6 and TRBJ2-5, with D tentatively TRBD2 (6 bases). V was clipped by 1 base and J by 5 bases, with 12 bases between them. This CDR3 has 14 amino acids. The germline gives CDR1 SGHDT, CDR2 YYEEEE. In DNA form, the CDR3 reads TGTGCCAGCAGCTTGTCGGCGGCGGGGGAGACCCAGTACTTC. Its protein is CASSLSAAGETQYF. Full variable domain (missing parts from reference TRBV5-6 and TRBJ2-5): DAGVTQSPTHLIKTRGQQVTLRCSPKSGHDTVSWYQQALGQGPQFIFQYYEEEERQRGNFPDRFSGHQFPNYSSELNVNALLLGDSALYLCASSLSAAGETQYFGPGTRLLVL.

The J gene is TRBJ1-1, the V gene TRBV7-2; unclear D gene. Germline V lookup: CDR1 SGHTA, CDR2 FQGNSA. V lost 5 bases to trimming and J lost 11 bases, with 18 bases between them. The CDR3 is made up of 13 amino acids. CDR3 in DNA: TGTGCCAGCAGCCCAGAAGGAGTGTTCGTGGCTTTCTTT. As protein: CASSPEGVFVAFF.

This clone has only a few counts. The chain carries TRBV30 and TRBJ2-2; the match to TRBD2 covers 9 bases. Germline V CDR1 and CDR2: GTSNPN, SVGIG (reference sequence). With V trimmed by 2 bases and J by 9 bases, 10 bases remained unmatched. The CDR3 loop spans 15 amino acids. In DNA form, the CDR3 reads TGTGCCTGGAGTCGGGGACTAGCCCTTAACCGGGAGCTGTTTTTT. Its protein is CAWSRGLALNRELFF.

The chain is built from TRBV28 and TRBJ1-5; 9 bases agree with TRBD1. Looked up from germline, CDR1 is MDHEN and CDR2 is SYDVKM. The trim removed 6 bases at V and 3 bases at J, leaving 6 bases unmatched. The CDR3 is 15 residues long. The CDR3 region is CASSRDRAFNQPQHF. CDR3 nucleotides: TGTGCCAGCAGCCGGGACAGGGCTTTCAATCAGCCCCAGCATTTT.

The chain employs TRBV28 and TRBJ2-7; tentatively, D is TRBD1 or TRBD2 (6 bases each). This CDR3 has 14 residues. Germline-derived CDR1 and CDR2 are MDHEN and SYDVKM. The V end lost 7 bases, the J end lost 7 bases, and 20 bases lay between the germline ends. CDR3 coding DNA: TGTGCCAGCACCCCGTGGGGGGCGAGGGGAGAGCAGTACTTC. This codes for CASTPWGARGEQYF.